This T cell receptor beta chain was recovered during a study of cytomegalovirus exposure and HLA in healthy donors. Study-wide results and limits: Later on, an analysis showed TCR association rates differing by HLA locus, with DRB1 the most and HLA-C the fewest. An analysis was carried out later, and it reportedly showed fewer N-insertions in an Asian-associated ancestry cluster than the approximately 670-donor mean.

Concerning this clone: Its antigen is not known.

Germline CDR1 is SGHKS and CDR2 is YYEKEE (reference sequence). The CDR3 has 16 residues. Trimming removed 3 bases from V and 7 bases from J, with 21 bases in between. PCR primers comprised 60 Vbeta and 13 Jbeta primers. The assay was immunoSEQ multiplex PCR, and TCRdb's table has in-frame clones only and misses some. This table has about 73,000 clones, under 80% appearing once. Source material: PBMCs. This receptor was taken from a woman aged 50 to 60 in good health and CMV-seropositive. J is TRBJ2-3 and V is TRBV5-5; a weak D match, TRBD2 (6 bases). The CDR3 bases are TGTGCCAGCAGCTCCAGACTAGAAGTACCGACCCATACGCAGTATTTT. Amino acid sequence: CASSSRLEVPTHTQYF.